This paragraph reports one TCR beta chain. As yet, its antigen is unknown. The sample belongs to a study of PD-1 blockade in mismatch repair-deficient tumors. Across the study: Patients had roughly twelve mismatch repair-deficient cancer types, all previously treated and progressing.

PCR or immunohistochemistry showed mismatch repair deficiency in every enrolled patient. Only in-frame clones appear in the TCRdb table, and some are missing; sequencing was by immunoSEQ multiplex PCR. Here the sample spans 76,000 or so clones, roughly 80% being singletons. Study conclusions and caveats: Tumor-resident clones, often undetectable pretreatment in blood, expanded then contracted after pembrolizumab.

The V gene lost 2 bases and the J gene lost 3 bases, with 5 bases spanning the gap. The CDR3 contains 13 residues. Germline V CDR1 and CDR2: PRHDT, FYEKMQ (reference sequence). The sequence came from an adult with mismatch repair-deficient cancer. J is TRBJ2-1 and V is TRBV13; no clear D gene. Sample: peripheral blood, taken 44 weeks after starting pembrolizumab. CDR3 sequence: CASSLSVYNEQFF. CDR3 DNA: TGTGCCAGCAGCTTATCTGTCTACAATGAGCAGTTCTTC.